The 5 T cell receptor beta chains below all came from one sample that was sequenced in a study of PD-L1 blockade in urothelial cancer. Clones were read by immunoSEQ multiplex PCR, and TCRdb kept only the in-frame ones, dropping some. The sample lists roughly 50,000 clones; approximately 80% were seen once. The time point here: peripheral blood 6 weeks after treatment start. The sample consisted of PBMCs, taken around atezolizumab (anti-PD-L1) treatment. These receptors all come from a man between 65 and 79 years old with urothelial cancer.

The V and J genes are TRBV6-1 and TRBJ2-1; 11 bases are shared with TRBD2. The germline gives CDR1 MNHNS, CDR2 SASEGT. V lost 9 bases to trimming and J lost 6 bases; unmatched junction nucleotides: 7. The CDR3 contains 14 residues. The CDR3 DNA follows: TGTGCCAGTGGGACTAGCGGATTATTCAATGAGCAGTTCTTC. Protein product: CASGTSGLFNEQFF.

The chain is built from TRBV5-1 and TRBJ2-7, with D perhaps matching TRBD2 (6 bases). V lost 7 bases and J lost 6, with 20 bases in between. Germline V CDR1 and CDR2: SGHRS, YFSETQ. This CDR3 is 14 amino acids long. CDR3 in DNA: TGCGCCAGCCACACTAGCCCAGAAGCTCCCGAGCAGTACTTC. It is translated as CASHTSPEAPEQYF.

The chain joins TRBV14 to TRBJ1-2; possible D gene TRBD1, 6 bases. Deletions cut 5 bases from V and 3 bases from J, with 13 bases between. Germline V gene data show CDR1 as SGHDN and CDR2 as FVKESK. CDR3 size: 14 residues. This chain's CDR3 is CASSYTGGHYGYTF. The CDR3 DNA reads TGTGCCAGCAGCTATACGGGGGGCCACTATGGCTACACCTTC. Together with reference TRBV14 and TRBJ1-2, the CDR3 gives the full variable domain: EAGVTQFPSHSVIEKGQTVTLRCDPISGHDNLYWYRRVMGKEIKFLLHFVKESKQDESGMPNNRFLAERTGGTYSTLKVQPAELEDSGVYFCASSYTGGHYGYTFGSGTRLTVV.

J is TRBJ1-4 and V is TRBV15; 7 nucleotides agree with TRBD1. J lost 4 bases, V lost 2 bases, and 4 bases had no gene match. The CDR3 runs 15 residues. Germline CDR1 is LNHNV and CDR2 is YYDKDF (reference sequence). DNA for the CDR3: TGTGCCACCAGCAGAAACAGGGGAGGTAATGAAAAACTGTTTTTT. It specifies CATSRNRGGNEKLFF.

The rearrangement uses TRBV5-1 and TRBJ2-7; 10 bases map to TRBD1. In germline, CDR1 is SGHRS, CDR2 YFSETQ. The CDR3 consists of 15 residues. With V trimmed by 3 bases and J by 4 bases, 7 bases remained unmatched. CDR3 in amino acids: CASSSFGQGVYEQYF. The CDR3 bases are TGCGCCAGCAGCTCGTTTGGACAGGGGGTTTACGAGCAGTACTTC. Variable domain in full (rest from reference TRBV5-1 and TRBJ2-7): KAGVTQTPRYLIKTRGQQVTLSCSPISGHRSVSWYQQTPGQGLQFLFEYFSETQRNKGNFPGRFSGRQFSNSRSEMNVSTLELGDSALYLCASSSFGQGVYEQYFGPGTRLTVT.